Shown below are 8 T cell receptor beta chains from a single sample sequenced in a study of T-cell reconstitution after alpha-beta-depleted transplantation in children. Construction of the TCRbeta library involved unique molecular identifiers. Using its own MiXCR run on the PCR reads, TCRdb lists one record per CDR3 protein. The sample carries about 610,000 distinct CDR3 sequences, more than 9% recorded once. Specimen: PBMCs from the stem cell graft donor, collected from the stem cell graft. The receptors shown here come from a human donor who donated a stem cell graft to a child with acute myeloid leukemia.

This clonotype was counted only a few times. The chain is built from TRBV5-1 and TRBJ1-1; 7 bases are a match to TRBD1. The germline gives CDR1 SGHRS, CDR2 YFSETQ. Trimming took 3 bases from V and 2 from J; bases not matched to a gene: 4. This CDR3 spans 14 amino acids. The CDR3 loop reads CASSSRQGNTEAFF. The CDR3 DNA follows: TGCGCCAGCAGCTCCCGACAGGGTAACACTGAAGCTTTCTTT.

This clonotype was seen many times. CDR3 nucleotide sequence: TGTGCCAGCAGCGTAGCTAGCGGCCAAGAGACCCAGTACTTC. This gives the protein CASSVASGQETQYF. This chain connects TRBV9 to TRBJ2-5, with 7 bases matching TRBD2. CDR1 is SGDLS and CDR2 is YYNGEE in the germline V gene. J gave up 1 base and V 0 bases, and 0 bases lay outside the gene matches. The CDR3 extends over 14 amino acids.

The CDR3 nucleotides are TGTGCCAGCAGCCAAGATCCGGGCCCAGGGGAGTACTTC. As protein: CASSQDPGPGEYF. The chain links TRBV3-1 to TRBJ2-7; possibly TRBD1 for D (6 bases). CDR1 is LGHDT and CDR2 is YNNKEL in the germline V gene (reference sequence). V lost 0 bases, J lost 11 bases, and 14 bases lay in between. The CDR3 totals 13 residues.

This clonotype was observed a handful of times. The rearrangement links TRBV4-2 to TRBJ2-1; 7 nucleotides match TRBD2. J lost 8 bases, V lost 0 bases, and 13 bases had no gene match. The CDR3 is 17 amino acids. The germline V gene encodes CDR1 LGHNA and CDR2 YNFKEQ. The CDR3 loop is CASSQEGRDYHFHEQFF. The CDR3 bases are TGTGCCAGCAGCCAAGAAGGAAGGGACTACCACTTTCATGAGCAGTTCTTC.

The rearrangement links TRBV3-1 to TRBJ1-3; D ambiguous. From germline, CDR1 is LGHDT and CDR2 YNNKEL (reference sequence). The CDR3 is made up of 14 amino acids. V gave up 4 bases and J gave up 4 bases, with 11 bases separating them. CDR3 amino acids: CASSRMTGGNTIYF. Written as DNA, the CDR3 is TGTGCCAGCAGCCGGATGACGGGCGGAAACACCATATATTTT.

The J gene is TRBJ2-4, the V gene TRBV29-1, with 11 positions matching TRBD2. The CDR3 spans 18 residues. Germline V lookup: CDR1 SQVTM, CDR2 ANQGSEA. The V gene end was trimmed by 1 base and the J gene end by 8 bases; junction bases not matched to a gene: 16. The CDR3 sequence: CSVEVVTSGRGVRDIQYF. The CDR3 nucleotides read TGCAGCGTTGAAGTCGTCACTAGCGGGAGAGGGGTGAGGGACATTCAGTACTTC.

This clonotype has at least ten counts. At one end the junction does not follow the germline gene, possibly because of a read error. The genes are TRBV20-1 and TRBJ1-1; 7 positions agree with TRBD1. The CDR3 has 13 residues. The germline V gene has CDR1 DFQATT and CDR2 SNEGSKA (reference sequence). CDR3 DNA: TGCAGTGCTGGAGACAGGGCTCGCGCTGAAGCTTTCTTT. Its protein is CSAGDRARAEAFF.

This clonotype was detected only a few times. This sequence joins TRBV28 and TRBJ2-3, with 9 nucleotides matching TRBD2. The germline V gene encodes CDR1 MDHEN and CDR2 SYDVKM. This CDR3 spans 18 amino acids. With V trimmed by 5 bases and J by 2 bases, 14 bases remained unmatched. For the CDR3, the DNA is TGTGCCAGCAGTCCTAGGCGAGTAGCGGGAGCGTTCACAGATACGCAGTATTTT. Translation gives CASSPRRVAGAFTDTQYF.